This T cell receptor (beta chain) was recovered during a study of PD-1 blockade in classical Hodgkin lymphoma. Study outcomes and limitations: CD4+ TCR diversity, unlike CD8+, rose significantly by C4D1. Newly diagnosed patients had baseline TCR diversity that was reportedly lower than that of healthy donors.

TCRdb keeps only in-frame clones here, not all; method: immunoSEQ multiplex PCR. The data show around 41,000 clones, approximately 79% seen once. Brentuximab vedotin exposure varied among the patients, all of whom had relapsed after autologous stem cell transplantation. V lost 2 bases and J lost 4, with 20 bases in between. The germline V gene has CDR1 SGHVS and CDR2 FNYEAQ. This CDR3 has 17 amino acids. Concerning this clone itself: Its target is not known.

This receptor was identified in a human donor with classical Hodgkin lymphoma. Sample: peripheral blood mononuclear cells (PBMCs), taken before the second cycle of nivolumab. This chain joins TRBV7-6 and TRBJ1-2; possibly TRBD1 for D (6 bases). CDR3: CASSLNPRDVGGYGYTF. The CDR3 DNA is TGTGCCAGCAGCTTAAACCCCAGAGATGTAGGGGGCTATGGCTACACCTTC.